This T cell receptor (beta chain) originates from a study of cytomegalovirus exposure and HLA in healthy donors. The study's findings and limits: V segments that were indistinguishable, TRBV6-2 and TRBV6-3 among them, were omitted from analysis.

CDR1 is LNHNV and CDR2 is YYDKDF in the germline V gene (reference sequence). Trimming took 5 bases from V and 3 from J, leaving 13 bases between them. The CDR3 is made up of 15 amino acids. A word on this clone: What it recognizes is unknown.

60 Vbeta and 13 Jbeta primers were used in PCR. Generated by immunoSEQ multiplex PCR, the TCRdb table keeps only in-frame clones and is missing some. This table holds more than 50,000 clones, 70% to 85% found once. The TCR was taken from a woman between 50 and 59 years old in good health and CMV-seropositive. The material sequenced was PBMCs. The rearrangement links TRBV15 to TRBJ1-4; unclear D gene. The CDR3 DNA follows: TGTGCCACCAGCTTACGGGAAGGCGCTAATGAAAAACTGTTTTTT. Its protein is CATSLREGANEKLFF.